A selection of T cell receptor beta chains follows, all from one sample in a study of T cells after yellow fever vaccination. TCRdb recomputed calls from the 5' RACE reads with MiXCR, one row per CDR3 protein. Among about 340,000 distinct CDR3 sequences, 3% to 4.5% were seen once, and the ten largest hold 20% to 25%. The sample in question was PBMCs, obtained 5 days after the yellow fever booster vaccination. These receptors were collected from a man between 18 and 29 years old who received the YFV17D yellow fever vaccine. Each CDR3 is given with its conserved first and last residue. D genes are given only for firm matches. The listing skips clone size in some rows; elsewhere it reads once, few, many or a size class.

V	size	J	D	DNA	CDR3
TRBV4-3	many	TRBJ2-3	TRBD2	TGCGCCAGCAGCCAAGATATAGGTAGCGGGGTTTCAGATACGCAGTATTTT	CASSQDIGSGVSDTQYF
TRBV7-2	NA	TRBJ2-1	TRBD1	TGTGCCAGCAGCCCCCCGGGGACAGGGGGTGTCGATGAGCAGTTCTTC	CASSPPGTGGVDEQFF
TRBV18	many	TRBJ1-1	NA	TGTGCCAGCTCACCCCCCGGGGTAAGGAACACTGAAGCTTTCTTT	CASSPPGVRNTEAFF
TRBV12-3/TRBV12-4	NA	TRBJ2-5	NA	TGTGCCAGCAGTTTAGCGTGGAGGGCCCAGTACTTC	CASSLAWRAQYF
TRBV20-1	many	TRBJ2-6	NA	TGCAGTGGGGGTCAGGGCTCTGGGGCCAACGTCCTGACTTTC	CSGGQGSGANVLTF
TRBV6-6	few	TRBJ2-5	TRBD2	TGTGCCAGCGAGGAAGGGATAGCGGGGGGGTACGAGACCCAGTACTTC	CASEEGIAGGYETQYF
TRBV4-2	NA	TRBJ2-3	TRBD2	TGTGCCAGCAGCCAAGATTCCAGCGGGGGCCCTTTGACGCAGTATTTT	CASSQDSSGGPLTQYF
TRBV14	NA	TRBJ2-5	NA	TGTGCCAGCAGCCCTCTTAAGGGGTACCAAGAGACCCAGTACTTC	CASSPLKGYQETQYF
TRBV3-1	few	TRBJ2-1	NA	TGTGCCAGCAGCCAAGATGCTAGCATATACAATGAGCAGTTCTTC	CASSQDASIYNEQFF
TRBV4-1	few	TRBJ1-1	TRBD1	TGCGCCAGCAGCCACCCCCCCGCCGGGACAGGGGCAGCTTTCTTT	CASSHPPAGTGAAFF
TRBV6-2/TRBV6-3	few	TRBJ1-2	NA	TGTGCCAGCAGCCAACACGATACCTATGGCTACACCTTC	CASSQHDTYGYTF
TRBV19	NA	TRBJ1-5	NA	TGTGCCAGTAGACTCGGATCTGGCCAGCCCCAGCATTTT	CASRLGSGQPQHF
TRBV11-2	NA	TRBJ2-1	TRBD1	TGTGCCAGCAGCTTGAGGACGGTGGCAGGGGGAAGCTCCTACAATGAGCAGTTCTTC	CASSLRTVAGGSSYNEQFF
TRBV7-2	many	TRBJ2-3	TRBD2	TGTGCCAGCAGCTTAAGACTAGCGGGGGTGGTAGATACGCAGTATTTT	CASSLRLAGVVDTQYF
TRBV2	many	TRBJ1-3	NA	TGTGCCAGCAGAGAATGGGGCTCTGGAAACACCATATATTTT	CASREWGSGNTIYF
TRBV7-9	few	TRBJ1-1	TRBD1	TGTGCCAGTACCCCCCAGGGGGTGACTGAAGCTTTCTTT	CASTPQGVTEAFF
TRBV5-1	few	TRBJ2-5	NA	TGCGCCAGCAGCTCGGGCCGGGGAACGCAAGAGACCCAGTACTTC	CASSSGRGTQETQYF
TRBV7-2	few	TRBJ1-4	NA	TGTGCCAGCAGCTCTCCCGTTACGATCGAAAAACTGTTTTTT	CASSSPVTIEKLFF
TRBV4-2	NA	TRBJ1-1	NA	TGTGCCAGCAGCCACGGGTTAACTGAAGCTTTCTTT	CASSHGLTEAFF
TRBV5-1	many	TRBJ1-3	NA	TGCGCCAGCAGCCCCGGGACCACGGTCTCTGGAAACACCATATATTTT	CASSPGTTVSGNTIYF
TRBV30	many	TRBJ1-6	NA	TGTGCCTGGAGTGTATACGAGAATTCACCCCTCCACTTT	CAWSVYENSPLHF
TRBV20-1	many	TRBJ2-3	TRBD1	TGCAGTGCTACCGGACAGGGCACAGATACGCAGTATTTT	CSATGQGTDTQYF
TRBV29-1	NA	TRBJ1-5	TRBD1	TGCAGCGTCCGGGACAGCGTCCTTAGCAATCAGCCCCAGCATTTT	CSVRDSVLSNQPQHF
TRBV6-6	many	TRBJ1-3	NA	TGTGCCAGCAGTTACCAAGGGGCGTCTGGAAACACCATATATTTT	CASSYQGASGNTIYF
TRBV10-3	many	TRBJ2-3	NA	TGTGCCATCAGTGAAGGGGGGCGCGGTCCAGATACGCAGTATTTT	CAISEGGRGPDTQYF
TRBV7-2	many	TRBJ2-1	NA	TGTGCCAGCAGCTCCCTGGGGGTCGGGGTAGCCTACAATGAGCAGTTCTTC	CASSSLGVGVAYNEQFF
TRBV5-1	NA	TRBJ2-5	TRBD1	TGCGCCAGCAGCTTATCCACAGGGGGCGTAGGGACCCAGTACTTC	CASSLSTGGVGTQYF
TRBV4-3	many	TRBJ2-3	NA	TGCGCCAGCAGCCAAGAGTATAGCGTAACGCAGTATTTT	CASSQEYSVTQYF
TRBV4-1	many	TRBJ1-4	TRBD1	TGCGCCAGCAGCCAGGCTTCGGGGACAGGGGGCGCTGAAGAAAAACTGTTTTTT	CASSQASGTGGAEEKLFF
TRBV5-1	few	TRBJ2-1	NA	TGCGCCAGCAGCCCGCCCGCCTTCAACAATGAGCAGTTCTTC	CASSPPAFNNEQFF
TRBV7-9	many	TRBJ2-5	NA	TGTGCCAGCATCCGTGGACCAGCCAGGGAGACCCAGTACTTC	CASIRGPARETQYF
TRBV6-5	many	TRBJ1-3	NA	TGTGCCAGCAGTTACTCAAGGCCCTCTGGAAACACCATATATTTT	CASSYSRPSGNTIYF
TRBV3-1	few	TRBJ1-2	NA	TGTGCCAGCAGCCATACCCCTGGGAACTATGGCTACACCTTC	CASSHTPGNYGYTF
TRBV28	few	TRBJ2-1	NA	TGTGCCAGCAGTGTGGGGGGAGGGGGCGCCATCTACAATGAGCAGTTCTTC	CASSVGGGGAIYNEQFF
TRBV20-1	many	TRBJ1-3	TRBD1	TGCAGTGCAGGACAGGCATCTGGAAACACCATATATTTT	CSAGQASGNTIYF
TRBV7-2	many	TRBJ2-5	NA	TGTGCCAGCAGCTTGAGCCGGGTCCAAGAGACCCAGTACTTC	CASSLSRVQETQYF
TRBV5-1	NA	TRBJ2-5	NA	TGCGCCAGCAGCTACAACCGGGAGACCCAGTACTTC	CASSYNRETQYF
TRBV5-1	NA	TRBJ1-1	NA	TGCGCCAGCAGCTTGGGTTGGCAGCCCTTGAACACTGAAGCTTTCTTT	CASSLGWQPLNTEAFF
TRBV11-2	many	TRBJ2-5	NA	TGTGCCAGCAGCTTAGCCAAGGAAGAGACCCAGTACTTC	CASSLAKEETQYF
TRBV7-9	NA	TRBJ2-5	TRBD2	TGTGCCAGCAGTCCCCTGGAGACTAGCGGGGCGGAGACCCAGTACTTC	CASSPLETSGAETQYF
TRBV5-6	few	TRBJ2-5	TRBD2	TGTGCCAGCAGCTCTACTAGCGGGGGCCACAAATGGGAGACCCAGTACTTC	CASSSTSGGHKWETQYF
TRBV18	many	TRBJ2-7	NA	TGTGCCAGCTCCCCGGACAGCTCCTACGAGCAGTACTTC	CASSPDSSYEQYF
TRBV5-1	many	TRBJ2-7	NA	TGCGCCAGCAGCTTACTCGACAGCTCCTACGAGCAGTACTTC	CASSLLDSSYEQYF
TRBV7-2	few	TRBJ1-1	NA	TGTGCCAGCAGCTTGTCTCTCCATAACACTGAAGCTTTCTTT	CASSLSLHNTEAFF
TRBV5-4	few	TRBJ2-3	NA	TGTGCCAGCAGACCCGACTTGGAATCCACAGATACGCAGTATTTT	CASRPDLESTDTQYF
TRBV7-9	once	TRBJ1-2	TRBD1	TGTGCCAGCAGCTTAAGTGCAGGGGGCATCCATGGCTACACCTTC	CASSLSAGGIHGYTF
TRBV15	NA	TRBJ1-1	NA	TGTGCCACCAGCAGAGGAGGGGGAACGTACACTGAAGCTTTCTTT	CATSRGGGTYTEAFF
TRBV27	NA	TRBJ2-7	NA	TGTGCCAGCAGAGGGCCAGGGAGTGGTAATTACTACGAGCAGTACTTC	CASRGPGSGNYYEQYF
TRBV7-9	many	TRBJ1-1	NA	TGTGCCAGCAGCCGCAGCGGCGGGGGGCAGGGATTTACTATGAACACTGAAGCTTTCTTT	CASSRSGGGQGFTMNTEAFF
TRBV4-1	few	TRBJ2-5	TRBD1	TGCGCCAGCAGCCCCTCCCAGGGGGCGGCGGAGACCCAGTACTTC	CASSPSQGAAETQYF
TRBV4-2	NA	TRBJ1-1	NA	TGTGCCAGCAGCCAGACTATAGGGACACCCGGACTGAACACTGAAGCTTTCTTT	CASSQTIGTPGLNTEAFF
TRBV4-1	many	TRBJ2-2	NA	TGCGCCAGCAGCCAAGGAACAGGCAGTCAAGTTGGTTGGGAGCTGTTTTTT	CASSQGTGSQVGWELFF
TRBV11-2	NA	TRBJ2-4	NA	TGTGCCAGCAGCTTTGGGCTCTTGGGGGCCAAAAACATTCAGTACTTC	CASSFGLLGAKNIQYF
TRBV11-2	many	TRBJ2-5	NA	TGTGCCAGCAGCCTGCCGATCGGGGGGCAAAAAGAGACCCAGTACTTC	CASSLPIGGQKETQYF
TRBV4-1	many	TRBJ2-3	TRBD1	TGCGCCAGCAGCCAAGAGCCGGGACAGGGGGTTATTGGCACAGATACGCAGTATTTT	CASSQEPGQGVIGTDTQYF